This TCR beta chain was sequenced in a study of T cell repertoires in cytomegalovirus infection. The CDR3 is 15 residues long. Germline CDR1 reads SGHTA; CDR2 reads FQGNSA. V was clipped by 5 bases and J by 7 bases, with 18 bases between them. Regarding the study as a whole: HLA-C-restricted CMV-specific TCR beta clonotypes prevailed in the ex vivo response. Individuals carrying CMV plus the relevant HLA were identified by cumulative frequency of public TCR beta families.

This clonotype was counted many times. No antigen is known for it. TCRdb reanalysed the reads using MiXCR and keeps one entry per CDR3 protein. The table has 100,000 to 150,000 distinct CDR3 sequences, roughly 9% seen once; the top ten hold roughly 9.1%. The source is a human donor in good health (CMV status not recorded). Some clones in this sample may be carry-over from other donors' samples. The V gene is TRBV7-2, the J gene TRBJ2-1; possible D gene TRBD2, 6 bases. The specimen sequenced was PBMCs. Here the CDR3 DNA reads TGTGCCAGCAGCCTAATACTAGCCCCTACGAATGAGCAGTTCTTC. Residues: CASSLILAPTNEQFF.